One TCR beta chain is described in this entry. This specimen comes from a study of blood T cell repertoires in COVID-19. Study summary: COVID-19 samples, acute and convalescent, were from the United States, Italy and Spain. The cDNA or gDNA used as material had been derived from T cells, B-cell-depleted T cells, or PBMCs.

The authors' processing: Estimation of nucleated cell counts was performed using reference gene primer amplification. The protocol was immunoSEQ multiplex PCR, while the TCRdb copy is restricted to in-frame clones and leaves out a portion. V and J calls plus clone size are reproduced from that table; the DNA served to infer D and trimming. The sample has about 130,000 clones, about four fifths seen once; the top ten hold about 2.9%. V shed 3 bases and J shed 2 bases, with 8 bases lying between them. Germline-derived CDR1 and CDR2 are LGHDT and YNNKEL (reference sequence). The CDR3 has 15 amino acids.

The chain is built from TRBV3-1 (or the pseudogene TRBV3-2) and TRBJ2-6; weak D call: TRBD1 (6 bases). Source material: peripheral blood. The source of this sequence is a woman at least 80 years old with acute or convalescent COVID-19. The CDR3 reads CASSQGATGANVLTF. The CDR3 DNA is TGTGCCAGCAGCCAGGGGGCGACTGGGGCCAACGTCCTGACTTTC.